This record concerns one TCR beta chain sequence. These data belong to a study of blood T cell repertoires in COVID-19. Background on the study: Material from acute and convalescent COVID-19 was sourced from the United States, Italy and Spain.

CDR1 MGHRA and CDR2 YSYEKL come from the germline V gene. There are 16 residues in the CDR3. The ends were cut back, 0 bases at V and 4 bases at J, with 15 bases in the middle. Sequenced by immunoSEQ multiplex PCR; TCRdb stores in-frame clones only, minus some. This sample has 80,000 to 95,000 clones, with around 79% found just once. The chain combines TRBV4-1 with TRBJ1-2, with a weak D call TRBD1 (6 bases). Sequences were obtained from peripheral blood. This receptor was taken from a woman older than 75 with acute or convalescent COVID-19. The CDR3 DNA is TGCGCCAGCAGCCAAGATTCTTCGGGACACAGCTATGGCTACACCTTC. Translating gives CASSQDSSGHSYGYTF.